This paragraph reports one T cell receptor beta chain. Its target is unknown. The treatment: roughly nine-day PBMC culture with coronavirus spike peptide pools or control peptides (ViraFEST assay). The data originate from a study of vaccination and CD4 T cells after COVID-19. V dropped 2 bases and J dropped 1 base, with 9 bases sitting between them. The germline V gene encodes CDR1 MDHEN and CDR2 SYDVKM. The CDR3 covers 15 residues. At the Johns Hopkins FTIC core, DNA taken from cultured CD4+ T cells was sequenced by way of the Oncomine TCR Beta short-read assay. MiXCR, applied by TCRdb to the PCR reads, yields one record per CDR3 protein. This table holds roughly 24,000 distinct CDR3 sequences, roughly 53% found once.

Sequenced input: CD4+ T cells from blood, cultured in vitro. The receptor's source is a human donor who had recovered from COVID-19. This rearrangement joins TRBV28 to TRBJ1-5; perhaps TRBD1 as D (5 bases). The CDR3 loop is CASSLQGGSNQPQHF. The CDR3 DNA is TGTGCCAGCAGTTTACAGGGAGGGAGCAATCAGCCCCAGCATTTT.